A selection of T cell receptor beta chains follows, all from one sample in a study of Ad26.COV2.S vaccination and SARS-CoV-2 variants. Assay: immunoSEQ multiplex PCR; the TCRdb copy retains only in-frame clones and omits some. There are about 420,000 clones in the sample; around 89% occur only once, and less than 4% lies in the top ten. The sample in question was peripheral blood, obtained in a trial of Ad26.COV2.S vaccine versus placebo. Source of these receptors: a person aged 18-60 years who received the Ad26.COV2.S COVID-19 vaccine or a placebo. Both conserved end residues are part of each CDR3. The D gene is left open where the match is weak. Size tells how often a clone was seen (once, few, many) or the class of an expanded clone, and some rows leave it out.

j_gene | v_gene | abundance | d_gene | CDR3aa | CDR3nt
TRBJ1-4 | TRBV11-2 | . | TRBD1 | CASSLGRGGEKLFF | TGTGCCAGCAGCTTAGGCAGGGGGGGGGAAAAACTGTTTTTT
TRBJ1-2 | TRBV6-5 | . | TRBD1 | CASSYSTGIGYTF | TGTGCCAGCAGTTACTCGACAGGGATTGGCTACACCTTC
TRBJ2-2 | TRBV25-1 | . | . | CASSDGAGDTGELFF | TGTGCCAGCAGTGATGGGGCAGGGGACACCGGGGAGCTGTTTTTT
TRBJ2-3 | TRBV5-1 | . | . | CASSLDFGGGGDTQYF | TGCGCCAGCAGCTTGGACTTCGGAGGGGGTGGAGATACGCAGTATTTT
TRBJ2-5 | TRBV5-1 | once | . | CASSDGTAQETQYF | TGCGCCAGCAGCGACGGGACGGCCCAAGAGACCCAGTACTTC
TRBJ1-6 | TRBV27 | few | . | CASSLQGNSPLHF | TGTGCCAGCAGTTTGCAGGGTAATTCACCCCTCCACTTT
TRBJ2-7 | TRBV2 | . | TRBD1 | CASRAGQGAYEQYF | TGTGCCAGCAGGGCGGGACAGGGGGCTTACGAGCAGTACTTC
TRBJ2-7 | TRBV19 | . | . | CASSSKGTPYEQYF | TGTGCCAGTAGTTCCAAGGGCACCCCCTACGAGCAGTACTTC
TRBJ2-5 | TRBV4-3 | once | . | CASSQGPTQYF | TGCGCCAGCAGCCAAGGTCCTACCCAGTACTTC
TRBJ2-5 | TRBV28 | . | TRBD2 | CASSLEPSGEETQYF | TGTGCCAGCAGTTTGGAGCCTAGCGGGGAAGAGACCCAGTACTTC
TRBJ2-3 | TRBV19 | . | TRBD1 | CASSIGTATDTQYF | TGTGCCAGTAGTATCGGGACAGCTACAGATACGCAGTATTTT
TRBJ1-6 | TRBV5-4 | . | . | CASSTRNSPLHF | TGTGCCAGCAGTACCAGGAATTCACCCCTCCACTTT
TRBJ2-6 | TRBV24-1 | . | TRBD1 | CATSGQAPGSGANVLTF | TGTGCCACCAGCGGACAGGCGCCGGGCTCTGGGGCCAACGTCCTGACTTTC
TRBJ1-6 | TRBV11-1 | . | . | CASSLDMGNSPLHF | TGTGCCAGCAGCTTAGATATGGGGAATTCACCCCTCCACTTT
TRBJ2-7 | TRBV5-6 | . | . | CASSLAGFGEQYF | TGTGCCAGCAGCTTGGCGGGTTTCGGCGAGCAGTACTTC
TRBJ2-7 | TRBV7-9 | . | TRBD1 | CASSWGTGLSYEQYF | TGTGCCAGCAGCTGGGGGACAGGGTTGTCCTACGAGCAGTACTTC
TRBJ1-1 | TRBV6-6 | . | . | CASSYEGRDTEAFF | TGTGCCAGCAGTTACGAGGGTAGGGACACTGAAGCTTTCTTT
TRBJ2-7 | TRBV18 | . | . | CASSPPTRSYEQYF | TGTGCCAGCTCACCACCTACGCGCTCCTACGAGCAGTACTTC
TRBJ2-2 | TRBV19 | . | TRBD1 | CASSIVTGEGELFF | TGTGCCAGTAGTATAGTTACAGGGGAGGGGGAGCTGTTTTTT
TRBJ1-2 | TRBV6-6 | . | . | CASSYGPKWSGYTF | TGTGCCAGCAGTTACGGCCCGAAATGGAGCGGCTACACCTTC
TRBJ2-1 | TRBV11-3 | . | TRBD2 | CASSVLAGDYNEQFF | TGTGCCAGCAGCGTCCTAGCGGGGGATTACAATGAGCAGTTCTTC
TRBJ2-7 | TRBV2 | . | TRBD1 | CASSGAGTGHYEQYF | TGTGCCAGCAGTGGGGCCGGGACAGGGCACTACGAGCAGTACTTC
TRBJ2-5 | TRBV5-8 | . | TRBD1 | CASSHDREETQYF | TGTGCCAGCAGCCATGACAGGGAAGAGACCCAGTACTTC
TRBJ1-3 | TRBV9 | . | . | CASSVTGLPFTRFSGNTIYF | TGTGCCAGCAGCGTAACAGGCCTACCATTCACTCGATTCTCTGGAAACACCATATATTTT
TRBJ1-4 | TRBV28 | . | . | CASKEVTNEKLFF | TGTGCCAGCAAGGAAGTAACTAATGAAAAACTGTTTTTT
TRBJ2-5 | TRBV10-1 | . | TRBD1 | CASSEGQAAGETQYF | TGCGCCAGCAGTGAGGGACAGGCGGCAGGGGAGACCCAGTACTTC
TRBJ2-2 | TRBV9 | . | TRBD2 | CASSPTSAPKGELFF | TGTGCCAGCAGCCCTACTAGCGCTCCGAAAGGGGAGCTGTTTTTT
TRBJ2-3 | TRBV5-1 | few | . | CASSLLTSTDTQYF | TGCGCCAGCAGCTTGTTGACGAGCACAGATACGCAGTATTTT
TRBJ1-6 | TRBV6-2/TRBV6-3 | . | . | CASSTTLRGYNSPLHF | TGTGCCAGCAGTACCACCCTACGGGGGTATAATTCACCCCTCCACTTT
TRBJ2-1 | TRBV19 | . | . | CASSGNFLGGMQFF | TGTGCCAGTAGTGGGAACTTCCTAGGTGGGATGCAGTTCTTC
TRBJ1-1 | TRBV29-1 | . | TRBD1 | CSVGAGGWGEAFF | TGCAGCGTTGGGGCAGGGGGTTGGGGTGAAGCTTTCTTT
TRBJ2-7 | TRBV7-2 | . | . | CASSSVNDGGLYYEQYF | TGTGCCAGCAGCTCCGTGAACGACGGGGGCCTTTACTACGAGCAGTACTTC
TRBJ2-6 | TRBV29-1 | . | . | CSVEDRGEAGANVLTF | TGCAGCGTTGAAGATAGGGGGGAAGCTGGGGCCAACGTCCTGACTTTC
TRBJ2-5 | TRBV15 | . | . | CATADGAGAQETQYF | TGTGCCACCGCGGATGGCGCGGGGGCCCAAGAGACCCAGTACTTC
TRBJ2-1 | TRBV4-1 | . | . | CASSQGRALGEQFF | TGCGCCAGCAGCCAAGGTCGCGCTTTGGGTGAGCAGTTCTTC
TRBJ1-5 | TRBV27 | . | . | CASSLNPLGNQPQHF | TGTGCCAGCAGTTTGAATCCTCTAGGGAATCAGCCCCAGCATTTT
TRBJ2-5 | TRBV10-3 | . | TRBD2 | CAISESGGGQETQYF | TGTGCCATCAGTGAGTCTGGCGGGGGGCAAGAGACCCAGTACTTC
TRBJ2-1 | TRBV29-1 | . | . | CSSWDESSYNEQFF | TGCAGCTCCTGGGACGAGAGCTCCTACAATGAGCAGTTCTTC
TRBJ2-2 | TRBV9 | once | . | CASSVDPEPGELFF | TGTGCCAGCAGCGTAGACCCGGAACCCGGGGAGCTGTTTTTT
TRBJ2-3 | TRBV7-2 | . | . | CASSLVEISDTQYF | TGTGCCAGCAGCTTAGTAGAAATATCAGATACGCAGTATTTT
TRBJ2-7 | TRBV10-3 | . | TRBD1 | CAISPGQDFYEQYF | TGTGCCATCAGCCCGGGACAGGATTTCTACGAGCAGTACTTC
TRBJ1-1 | TRBV28 | . | . | CASSLEKEGNTEAFF | TGTGCCAGCAGTTTAGAGAAGGAAGGGAACACTGAAGCTTTCTTT
TRBJ2-5 | TRBV7-9 | . | TRBD1 | CASRLQGMSQETQYF | TGTGCCAGCAGACTACAGGGGATGTCCCAAGAGACCCAGTACTTC
TRBJ2-5 | TRBV9 | once | . | CASSVEGGVQETQYF | TGTGCCAGCAGCGTAGAAGGCGGGGTACAAGAGACCCAGTACTTC
TRBJ2-3 | TRBV5-8 | . | . | CASSFGLITDTQYF | TGTGCCAGCAGCTTCGGACTGATCACAGATACGCAGTATTTT
TRBJ1-2 | TRBV7-9 | once | . | CASSSPPLEYYGYTF | TGTGCCAGCAGCTCCCCCCCCCTTGAGTACTATGGCTACACCTTC
TRBJ2-7 | TRBV19 | . | TRBD1 | CASSIGQGSAYEQYF | TGTGCCAGTAGTATAGGACAGGGATCGGCCTACGAGCAGTACTTC
TRBJ1-5 | TRBV28 | . | . | CASSPGTVVRDQPQHF | TGTGCCAGCAGTCCCGGGACCGTAGTACGGGATCAGCCCCAGCATTTT